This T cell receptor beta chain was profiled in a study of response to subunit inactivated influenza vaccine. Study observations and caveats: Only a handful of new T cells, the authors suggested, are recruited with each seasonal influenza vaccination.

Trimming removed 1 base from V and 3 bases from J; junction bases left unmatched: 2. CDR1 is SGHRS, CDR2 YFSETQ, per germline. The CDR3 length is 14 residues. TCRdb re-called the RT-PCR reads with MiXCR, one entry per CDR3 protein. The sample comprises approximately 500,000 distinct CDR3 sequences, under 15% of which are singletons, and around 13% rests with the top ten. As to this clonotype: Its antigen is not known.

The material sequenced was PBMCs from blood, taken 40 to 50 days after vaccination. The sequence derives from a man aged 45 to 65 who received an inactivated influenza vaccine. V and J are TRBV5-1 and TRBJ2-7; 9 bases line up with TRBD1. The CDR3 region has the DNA TGCGCCAGCAGCTTGTTGGACAGGGGCTACGAGCAGTACTTC. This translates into CASSLLDRGYEQYF. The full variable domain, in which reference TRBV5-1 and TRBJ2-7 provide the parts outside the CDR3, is KAGVTQTPRYLIKTRGQQVTLSCSPISGHRSVSWYQQTPGQGLQFLFEYFSETQRNKGNFPGRFSGRQFSNSRSEMNVSTLELGDSALYLCASSLLDRGYEQYFGPGTRLTVT.